This TCR beta chain is from a study of cytomegalovirus exposure and HLA in healthy donors. About the research overall: Around 200 million T cells yielded 117 million unique TCR beta sequences, as an earlier analysis found.

The PCR was carried out with 60 Vbeta primers and 13 Jbeta primers. Original analysis: Counted up in a later analysis, unique TCR beta chains came to around 80 million, with around 11 million shared. The method was immunoSEQ multiplex PCR; TCRdb's version includes in-frame clones alone and lacks a portion of them. The V and J calls and the clone size are those of that table, but D and trimming were determined from the DNA. The sample has roughly 100,000 clones, approximately 72% seen once; the top ten hold 2.5% to 4%. There are 13 residues in the CDR3. Germline CDR1 and CDR2: SGHTA and FQGTGA. J lost 8 bases, V lost 5 bases, and 4 bases had no gene match.

The material sequenced was PBMCs. This chain links TRBV7-3 with TRBJ1-2; 11 bases agree with TRBD1. The clonotype comes from a woman between 45 and 60 years old in good health and CMV-seronegative. The CDR3 coding sequence is TGTGCCAGCAGCCCGGGACAGGGGGGAGGCTACACCTTC. The encoded protein is CASSPGQGGGYTF.